This TCR beta chain was sequenced in a study of Graves' ophthalmopathy and Graves' hyperthyroidism. Findings of the study overall: Most thyroid clonotypes with frequency above 0.001 were detected in blood too. In separating ophthalmopathy from stable hyperthyroidism, a 13-signature model achieved 85% to 90% sensitivity and around 80% specificity.

Turning to this clonotype: Its specificity is not known.

Beta-chain TCR CDR3 regions were amplified from RNA transcripts. Second-round multiplex PCR came after first-round RT-PCR with HTBI primers. A single record per CDR3 protein comes from TCRdb applying MiXCR to the multiplex PCR reads. The sample records 560,000 or so distinct CDR3 sequences, about two fifths being singletons. There are 10 residues in the CDR3. With 6 bases clipped from V and 11 bases from J, the junction kept 3 bases outside the gene matches. Germline V lookup: CDR1 SNHLY, CDR2 FYNNEI. The sequencing sample was made of peripheral blood or thyroid tissue (not recorded which). V and J are TRBV2 and TRBJ1-2; TRBD1 aligns across 7 bases. The sequence derives from an adult man with Graves' hyperthyroidism. The CDR3 DNA reads TGTGCCAGCAGCGGGACAGCGTACACCTTC. Amino acids: CASSGTAYTF.